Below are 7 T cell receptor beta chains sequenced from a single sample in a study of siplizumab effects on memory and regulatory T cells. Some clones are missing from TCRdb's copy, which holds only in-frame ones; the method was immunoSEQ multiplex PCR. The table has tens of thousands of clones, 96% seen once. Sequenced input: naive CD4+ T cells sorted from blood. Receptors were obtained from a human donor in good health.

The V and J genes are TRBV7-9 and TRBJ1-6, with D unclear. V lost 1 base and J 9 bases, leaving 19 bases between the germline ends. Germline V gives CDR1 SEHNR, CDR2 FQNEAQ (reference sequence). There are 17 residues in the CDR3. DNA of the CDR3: TGTGCCAGCAGCTTAGTAGGAACCGGGAGATGGGGTTCACCCCTCCACTTT. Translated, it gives CASSLVGTGRWGSPLHF.

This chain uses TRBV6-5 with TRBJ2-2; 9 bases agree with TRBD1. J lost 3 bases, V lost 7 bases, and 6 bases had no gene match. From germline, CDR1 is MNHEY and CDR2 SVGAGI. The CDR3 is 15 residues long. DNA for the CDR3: TGTGCCAGCAATAGACAGGGGGGGGACACCGGGGAGCTGTTTTTT. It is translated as CASNRQGGDTGELFF.

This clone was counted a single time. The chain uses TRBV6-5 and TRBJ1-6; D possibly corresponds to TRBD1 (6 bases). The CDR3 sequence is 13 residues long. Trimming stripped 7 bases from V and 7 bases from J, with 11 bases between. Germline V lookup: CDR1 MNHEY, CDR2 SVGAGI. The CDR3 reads CASMTGLNSPLHF. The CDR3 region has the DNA TGTGCCAGCATGACAGGTCTAAATTCACCCCTCCACTTT.

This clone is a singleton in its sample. The CDR3 spells CASSLGRMNTEAFF. CDR3 nucleotide sequence: TGTGCCAGCAGCTTAGGCAGGATGAACACTGAAGCTTTCTTT. The chain uses TRBV11-2 and TRBJ1-1; D call uncertain. V gave up 1 base and J gave up 0 bases, with 6 bases separating them. The CDR3 covers 14 residues. Per germline, CDR1 SGHAT and CDR2 FQNNGV.

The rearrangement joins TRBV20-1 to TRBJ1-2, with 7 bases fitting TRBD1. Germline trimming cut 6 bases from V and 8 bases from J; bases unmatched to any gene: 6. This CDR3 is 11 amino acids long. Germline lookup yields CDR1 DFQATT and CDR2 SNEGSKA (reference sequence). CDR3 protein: CSAGTVWGYTF. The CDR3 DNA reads TGCAGTGCCGGGACAGTGTGGGGCTACACCTTC.

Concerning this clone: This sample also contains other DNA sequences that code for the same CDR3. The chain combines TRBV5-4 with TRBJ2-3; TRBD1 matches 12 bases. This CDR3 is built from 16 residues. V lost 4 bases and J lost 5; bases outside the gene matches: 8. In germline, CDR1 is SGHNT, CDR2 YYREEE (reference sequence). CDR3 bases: TGTGCCAGCAGCACCGGGACAGGGGGCGTTTTAGATACGCAGTATTTT. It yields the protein CASSTGTGGVLDTQYF.

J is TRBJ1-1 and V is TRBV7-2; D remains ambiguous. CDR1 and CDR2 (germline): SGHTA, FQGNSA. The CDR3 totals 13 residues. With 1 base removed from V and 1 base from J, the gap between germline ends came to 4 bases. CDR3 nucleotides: TGTGCCAGCAGCTTAGGACAGAACACTGAAGCTTTCTTT. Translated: CASSLGQNTEAFF.